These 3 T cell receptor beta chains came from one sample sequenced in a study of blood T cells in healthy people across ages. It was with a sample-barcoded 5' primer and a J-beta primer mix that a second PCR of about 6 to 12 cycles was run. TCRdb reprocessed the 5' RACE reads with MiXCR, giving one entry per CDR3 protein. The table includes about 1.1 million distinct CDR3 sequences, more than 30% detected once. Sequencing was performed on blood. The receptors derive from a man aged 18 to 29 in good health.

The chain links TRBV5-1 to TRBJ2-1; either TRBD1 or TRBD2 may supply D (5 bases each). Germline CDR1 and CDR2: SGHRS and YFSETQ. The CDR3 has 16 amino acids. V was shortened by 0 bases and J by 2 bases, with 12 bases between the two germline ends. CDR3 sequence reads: CASSLGGTTAYNEQFF. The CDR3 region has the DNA TGCGCCAGCAGCTTGGGAGGGACCACGGCCTACAATGAGCAGTTCTTC.

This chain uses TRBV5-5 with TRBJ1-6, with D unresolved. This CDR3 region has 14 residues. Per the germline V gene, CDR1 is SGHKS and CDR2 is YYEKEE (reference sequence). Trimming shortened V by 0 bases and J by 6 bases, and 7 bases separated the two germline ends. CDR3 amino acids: CASSLAWVNSPLHF. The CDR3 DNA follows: TGTGCCAGCAGCTTGGCCTGGGTTAATTCACCCCTCCACTTT.

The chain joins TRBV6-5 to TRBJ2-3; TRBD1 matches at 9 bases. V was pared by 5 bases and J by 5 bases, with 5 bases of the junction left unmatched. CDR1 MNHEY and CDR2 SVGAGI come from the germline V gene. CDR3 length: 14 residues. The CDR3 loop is CASSPDRGKDTQYF. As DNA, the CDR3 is TGTGCCAGCAGTCCGGACAGGGGCAAAGATACGCAGTATTTT.